The clone carrying this T cell receptor beta chain has a single count. The entry originates in a study of blood T cell repertoires in COVID-19. Overall study: The cDNA or gDNA used as material had been derived from T cells, B-cell-depleted T cells, or PBMCs.

Trimming shortened V by 0 bases and J by 4 bases, and 12 bases separated the two germline ends. CDR3 length: 15 residues. The germline V gene has CDR1 SGHVS and CDR2 FQNEAQ. Assay: immunoSEQ multiplex PCR; the TCRdb copy retains only in-frame clones and omits some. The repertoire includes about 150,000 clones, about four fifths of them detected once, and around 0.62% sits in the top ten. The sample consisted of peripheral blood. The gene calls are TRBV7-8 and TRBJ2-5; D may be TRBD1 (6 bases). The TCR was taken from a man aged 55 to 70 with acute or convalescent COVID-19. This CDR3 is CASSLAVQGSETQYF. DNA for the CDR3: TGTGCCAGCAGCTTAGCTGTTCAGGGGTCAGAGACCCAGTACTTC.